These 18 T cell receptor beta chains share one sample of origin, sequenced in a study of cytomegalovirus exposure and HLA in healthy donors. PCR was performed using 60 Vbeta and 13 Jbeta primers. TCRdb's copy holds only in-frame clones and misses some; the assay was immunoSEQ multiplex PCR. The data hold fewer than 90,000 clones, with 65% to 80% observed a single time. The sequenced material came from PBMCs. These receptors were collected from a man aged 25-45 years in good health and CMV-seropositive.

The chain carries TRBV11-2 and TRBJ2-7; D is undetermined. This CDR3 spans 12 amino acids. The germline CDR1 and CDR2 sequences are SGHAT and FQNNGV. V lost 6 bases, J lost 2 bases, and 8 bases lay in between. The CDR3 reads CASSQAPYEQYF. DNA of the CDR3: TGTGCCAGCAGTCAAGCCCCCTACGAGCAGTACTTC.

In DNA form, the CDR3 reads TGTGCCAGCAGACAAGCGGGGGCCCGTCACTACTTC. Residues: CASRQAGARHYF. This chain links TRBV28 with TRBJ2-4, with TRBD2 matching 8 bases. Germline CDR1 and CDR2: MDHEN and SYDVKM. The CDR3 is 12 amino acids. V lost 6 bases and J lost 16; bases outside the gene matches: 11.

This clone was detected a few times. This chain links TRBV5-1 with TRBJ2-1; tentatively, D is TRBD2 (5 bases). V was clipped by 1 base and J by 2 bases, with 13 bases between them. Germline loops: CDR1 SGHRS, CDR2 YFSETQ. The CDR3 has 16 residues. CDR3 protein: CASSLRVTEAYNEQFF. Here the CDR3 DNA reads TGCGCCAGCAGCTTGCGGGTTACGGAGGCCTACAATGAGCAGTTCTTC.

CDR3: CASSPSVLSYEQYF. Here the CDR3 DNA reads TGTGCCAGCAGTCCCTCCGTTCTCTCCTACGAGCAGTACTTC. The chain recombines TRBV27 with TRBJ2-7, with D unclear. Germline CDR1 and CDR2: MNHEY and SMNVEV (reference sequence). Trimming pared 5 bases from V and 0 bases from J, leaving 11 bases between. The CDR3 totals 14 residues.

The chain employs TRBV7-9 and TRBJ2-7, with TRBD2 as a possible D gene (6 bases). The CDR3 runs to 15 residues. Germline lookup yields CDR1 SEHNR and CDR2 FQNEAQ (reference sequence). Trimming removed 5 bases at V and 6 bases at J, with 20 bases between. The CDR3 DNA is TGTGCCAGCAGCCCCGACGGGGGTTCCGCGGCCGAGCAGTACTTC. Protein sequence: CASSPDGGSAAEQYF.

J is TRBJ2-3 and V is TRBV6-6, with D uncertain. The CDR3 runs 12 residues. Trimming pared 7 bases from V and 0 bases from J, leaving 5 bases between. Looked up from germline, CDR1 is MNHNY and CDR2 is SVGAGI (reference sequence). The CDR3 bases are TGTGCCAGCAAACTGAGCACAGATACGCAGTATTTT. Its protein is CASKLSTDTQYF.

The genes are TRBV4-1 and TRBJ1-4, with D possibly being TRBD1 (5 bases). From germline, CDR1 is MGHRA and CDR2 YSYEKL. This CDR3 has 17 residues. The V end lost 1 base, the J end lost 6 bases, and 18 bases lay between the germline ends. CDR3 residues: CASSQGRRRGRDEKLFF. In nucleotides, the CDR3 is TGCGCCAGCAGCCAAGGGCGAAGGAGGGGCCGGGATGAAAAACTGTTTTTT.

About this clone: Distinct nucleotide sequences in the sample also encode this CDR3. This chain connects TRBV19 to TRBJ2-7, with D possibly matching TRBD1 (6 bases). Germline CDR1 is LNHDA and CDR2 is SQIVND (reference sequence). The CDR3 length is 13 residues. V gave up 3 bases and J gave up 4 bases, with 10 bases separating them. This chain's CDR3 is CASSIGQGYEQYF. The CDR3 bases are TGTGCCAGTAGTATCGGTCAGGGGTACGAGCAGTACTTC.

The gene calls are TRBV19 and TRBJ2-4, with D perhaps matching TRBD1 (5 bases). V lost 5 bases and J lost 0, with 23 bases in between. Germline values: CDR1 LNHDA, CDR2 SQIVND (reference sequence). The CDR3 length is 19 residues. The CDR3 reads CASSPRGSLLTLAKNIQYF. CDR3 bases: TGTGCCAGTAGTCCTAGGGGCAGTCTCCTTACATTAGCCAAAAACATTCAGTACTTC.

This clone occurred once. The chain carries TRBV7-6 and TRBJ1-4; the match to TRBD1 covers 9 bases. Germline V gene data show CDR1 as SGHVS and CDR2 as FNYEAQ. This CDR3 has 15 amino acids. With 5 bases clipped from V and 7 bases from J, the junction kept 8 bases outside the gene matches. Here the CDR3 DNA reads TGTGCCAGCAGCAACCGGGACAGGGATAGTGAAAAACTGTTTTTT. This sequence encodes CASSNRDRDSEKLFF.

The chain links TRBV10-3 to TRBJ2-7; D is possibly TRBD1 (6 bases). This CDR3 is built from 17 residues. Germline V CDR1 and CDR2: ENHRY, SYGVKD. V was cut by 3 bases and J by 1 base, with 19 bases left in between. The CDR3 is CAISEWVLTGQSYEQYF. CDR3 coding DNA: TGTGCCATCAGTGAATGGGTTCTGACGGGACAATCCTACGAGCAGTACTTC.

Here the CDR3 DNA reads TGTGCCTGGACTAACGGGACTATCTCCGTAGAGACCCAGTACTTC. It codes for CAWTNGTISVETQYF. The chain employs TRBV30 and TRBJ2-5; 7 bases are shared with TRBD2. Trimming removed 4 bases from V and 4 bases from J; junction bases left unmatched: 12. Germline CDR1 is GTSNPN and CDR2 is SVGIG (reference sequence). The CDR3 covers 15 residues.

This clone has a handful of counts. The V call is TRBV5-4, the J call TRBJ2-3; no firm D call. This CDR3 region has 13 residues. V was pared by 8 bases and J by 0 bases, with 10 bases between. In germline, CDR1 is SGHNT, CDR2 YYREEE (reference sequence). The CDR3 reads CASGRSSTDTQYF. For the CDR3, the DNA is TGTGCCAGTGGGCGATCTAGCACAGATACGCAGTATTTT.

This chain uses TRBV28 with TRBJ2-2; tentatively, D is TRBD2 (7 bases). V shed 3 bases and J shed 6 bases, with 14 bases lying between them. The V gene's germline CDR1 is MDHEN and CDR2 SYDVKM. The CDR3 is made up of 15 amino acids. The CDR3, as DNA: TGTGCCAGCAGTTTTGGGGGGGGGCAATCCGGGGAGCTGTTTTTT. Its protein product is CASSFGGGQSGELFF.

This chain uses TRBV25-1 with TRBJ2-5, with 7 bases that match TRBD1. The CDR3 is made up of 14 amino acids. The junction had 3 bases not matched to a gene; V was cut back by 3 bases and J by 2 bases. Germline values: CDR1 MGHDK, CDR2 SYGVNS. The CDR3 nucleotides are TGTGCCAGCAGTGACGCCAGGGGGCAAGAGACCCAGTACTTC. Protein sequence: CASSDARGQETQYF.

In its sample, this clone was seen a few times. The chain employs TRBV4-1 and TRBJ1-1, with 10 bases lining up with TRBD1. V trimming: 2 bases; J trimming: 4 bases; junction bases outside the gene matches: 4. CDR1 and CDR2 from the germline V gene are MGHRA and YSYEKL. The CDR3 totals 15 residues. The CDR3 loop is CASSQHRDRGTEAFF. CDR3 DNA: TGCGCCAGCAGCCAACACCGGGACAGGGGCACTGAAGCTTTCTTT.

The chain has TRBV4-1 and TRBJ2-1; 7 nucleotides align to TRBD1. Germline V gene sequence: CDR1 MGHRA, CDR2 YSYEKL. The CDR3 spans 15 residues. V trimming: 2 bases; J trimming: 6 bases; junction bases outside the gene matches: 7. CDR3 sequence (DNA): TGCGCCAGCAGCCAAATCCAGGGGGAACGCAATGAGCAGTTCTTC. Amino acid sequence: CASSQIQGERNEQFF.

This clone was detected only a few times. This rearrangement joins TRBV5-1 to TRBJ1-3; 7 bases agree with TRBD1. The germline CDR1 and CDR2 sequences are SGHRS and YFSETQ. The ends lost 5 bases at V and 6 bases at J; junction bases unmatched: 11. This CDR3 region has 15 residues. The CDR3, as DNA: TGCGCCAGCAGTGCCACCGGGACAGACAAAAACACCATATATTTT. Its translation: CASSATGTDKNTIYF.